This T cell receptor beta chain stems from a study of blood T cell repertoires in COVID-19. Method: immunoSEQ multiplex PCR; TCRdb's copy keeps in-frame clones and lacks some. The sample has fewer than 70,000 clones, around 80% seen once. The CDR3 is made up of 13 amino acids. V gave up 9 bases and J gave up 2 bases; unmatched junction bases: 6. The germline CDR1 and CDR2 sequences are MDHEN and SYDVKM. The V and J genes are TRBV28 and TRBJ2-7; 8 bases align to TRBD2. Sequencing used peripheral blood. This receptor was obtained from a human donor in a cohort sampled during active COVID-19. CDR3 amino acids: CASSGLGPYEQYF. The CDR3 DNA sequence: TGTGCCAGTTCGGGACTAGGTCCCTACGAGCAGTACTTC.